The T cell receptor (beta chain) under discussion was sequenced for a study of identifying expanded T cells in peripheral blood. Study results and caveats: About 1.3 clones differed between technical replicates, versus approximately 16 and 20 over time. Across healthy donors, higher total template counts meant significantly greater roughly two-week count variance.

The protocol was immunoSEQ multiplex PCR, while the TCRdb copy is restricted to in-frame clones and leaves out a portion. Of about 78,000 clones listed, around 90% are singletons. No infections or other immune events were documented during collection. In its sample, this clone is medium-sized. The antigen remains undetermined. CDR1 and CDR2 from the germline V gene are LGHNA and YSLEER. CDR3 size: 15 residues. V was clipped by 1 base and J by 5 bases; unmatched bases: 3. The rearrangement uses TRBV4-3 and TRBJ2-7, with 12 positions matching TRBD2. Material for sequencing was blood. This TCR derives from a person aged 18-70 years in good health. In DNA, the CDR3 is TGCGCCAGCAGCCAAGGGACTAGCGGGGTGGACGAGCAGTACTTC. Its protein product is CASSQGTSGVDEQYF.